One and the same sample provided the 3 T cell receptor beta chains below, sequenced in a study of cytotoxic CD8 clonotypes in ibrutinib-treated CLL (dated by TCRdb to about 2021). In light of the paper, this sample's time point label describes: progressive disease on ibrutinib. Receptors were amplified or captured by the immunoSEQ multiplex PCR assay. TCRdb stores this immuneACCESS table with in-frame sequences only. Part of the clones is absent; in the studies checked, under half of the shortfall reflects unresolved V genes, and no reason is known for the rest. The sample table holds roughly 300,000 clones, of which roughly four fifths were seen once. The ten biggest clones cover about 5% of the sample. The sample was PBMCs, taken at disease progression, from a patient treated with ibrutinib. Receptors originate from a human donor with chronic lymphocytic leukemia.

V gene TRBV29-1 combines with J gene TRBJ1-4, with D uncertain. With 0 bases removed from V and 8 bases from J, the gap between germline ends came to 4 bases. This CDR3 contains 11 residues. Germline V gene lookup returns CDR1 SQVTM and CDR2 ANQGSEA. CDR3 region: CSVEDSEKLFF. CDR3 DNA: TGCAGCGTTGAAGACAGCGAAAAACTGTTTTTT. The full variable domain, its missing parts supplied by reference TRBV29-1 and TRBJ1-4, is SAVISQKPSRDICQRGTSLTIQCQVDSQVTMMFWYRQQPGQSLTLIATANQGSEATYESGFVIDKFPISRPNLTFSTLTVSNMSPEDSSIYLCSVEDSEKLFFGSGTQLSVL.

The chain links TRBV2 to TRBJ2-7; TRBD2 might be the D (6 bases). Trimming shortened V by 4 bases and J by 0 bases, and 10 bases separated the two germline ends. Per the germline V gene, CDR1 is SNHLY and CDR2 is FYNNEI. The CDR3 contains 14 residues. CDR3 DNA sequence: TGTGCCAGCAGTGTGGATAGCGGCTCCTACGAGCAGTACTTC. Amino acid sequence: CASSVDSGSYEQYF.

The chain employs TRBV9 and TRBJ1-5, with no clear D. The CDR3 spans 15 residues. Trimming cost V 3 bases and J 0 bases, with 10 bases left between them. Germline CDR1 SGDLS, CDR2 YYNGEE. CDR3 sequence: CASSATDSSNQPQHF. DNA for the CDR3: TGTGCCAGCAGCGCCACAGATTCTAGCAATCAGCCCCAGCATTTT. The entire variable domain, with the rest obtained from reference TRBV9 and TRBJ1-5, is as follows: DSGVTQTPKHLITATGQRVTLRCSPRSGDLSVYWYQQSLDQGLQFLIQYYNGEERAKGNILERFSAQQFPDLHSELNLSSLELGDSALYFCASSATDSSNQPQHFGDGTRLSIL.